This T cell receptor beta chain was documented in a study of PD-1 blockade in classical Hodgkin lymphoma (TCRdb year 2020). Broadly, across the study: Nivolumab dosing was 3 mg/kg intravenously every 2 weeks, continuing until either disease progression or unacceptable toxicity. A peripheral blood immune signature of response to PD-1 blockade in classical Hodgkin lymphoma was defined using TCR beta sequencing and CyTOF.

The study at large found these results: The study covered only a single clinical trial cohort, and the causes of the repertoire differences, possibly disease activity or prior therapy, were still not defined. Patients starting nivolumab less than 1 year after ASCT had lower diversity and were excluded from later analyses to avoid confounding by immune reconstitution. CD4+ but not CD8+ TCR diversity rose significantly by C4D1 (p=0.0027 vs p=0.16), most apparent in complete responders (p=0.02). Newly diagnosed patients were reported to have lower baseline TCR diversity than healthy donors, and relapsed/refractory patients were reported to have lower baseline TCR diversity still. Trial patients with a complete response had baseline diversity similar to that of newly diagnosed patients, while partial responders and progressors had significantly lower diversity.

The germline V gene specifies MDHEN as CDR1 and SYDVKM as CDR2. V is reduced by 5 bases and J by 4 bases, leaving a spacing of 14 bases between them. The CDR3, from cysteine to phenylalanine, totals 15 residues. Of all the DNA, just the CDR3 is kept, 45 bases in frame from base 1. The time point label here, explained by the study, means: cycle 4 day 1 (C4D1), after 6 weeks of nivolumab. Every trial patient had relapsed following autologous stem cell transplantation, and prior brentuximab vedotin exposure was what differed among cohorts A, B and C. A total of under 70 patients with relapsed/refractory classical Hodgkin lymphoma made up the trial cohort, and each patient's best overall response was complete response, partial response or progressive disease. Single-agent nivolumab was administered to trial patients in the multi-cohort phase II CheckMate 205 trial. An independent review committee assessed best overall response using the 2007 International Working Group response criteria. Trial PBMCs were collected just before the start of nivolumab (C1D1) and during therapy at cycle 2 day 1 and cycle 4 day 1. Peripheral blood was collected in 8 mL Vacutainer Cell Preparation Tubes, from which PBMCs were isolated by centrifugation and then cryopreserved.

This clone was observed a few times. Its specific antigen is unknown. There are no base qualities to consult, and no much larger clone falls within one base. Genomic DNA was extracted with the Qiagen DNeasy kit from unsorted PBMCs and from negatively selected CD4+ and CD8+ fractions. TCR beta CDR3 regions were amplified by immunoSEQ multiplex PCR using primers annealing to V and J segments. A synthetic immune receptor repertoire was used to minimize amplification bias, and any residual bias was removed computationally once sequencing was done. The authors processed their data as follows. Custom Python scripts were used to quantify repertoire diversity as the Shannon entropy index. The unsorted, CD4+ and CD8+ repertoires were each analyzed separately, with the exception of combined analyses, where CD4+ and CD8+ sequences were merged in silico. Clonal expansion was defined as at least a 2-fold frequency increase after treatment relative to C1D1, with a pseudocount of 0.5 for undetected baseline clones. Singleton clones were defined as clones with 0 or 1 copy at C1D1, and non-singleton clones were defined as clones with 2 or more copies. Clones expanded in unsorted samples were annotated as CD4+, CD8+ or unknown by matching protein sequences in sorted samples from the same patient. Wilcoxon tests on paired samples were used to test diversity changes from C1D1 to C4D1. The table was pulled from immuneACCESS by TCRdb, which kept in-frame rearrangements only. Such tables lose some clones; where checked, under half of the loss comes from unresolved V genes, and the rest has no known cause. That table is the source of V, J and clone size, and D and trimming were worked out from the DNA. This sample has 20,000 or so clones in its table, and under 90% of those were observed once. The top ten hold around 6.2% of the sample.

This specimen consisted of peripheral blood mononuclear cells (PBMCs), obtained before the fourth cycle of nivolumab. The chain employs TRBV28 and TRBJ1-4, and possibly TRBD1, on 5 matching bases. This clonotype was obtained from a human donor with classical Hodgkin lymphoma. CDR3 loop: CASSTLTANNEKLFF. The sequenced DNA is TGTGCCAGCAGTACACTGACAGCTAATAATGAAAAACTGTTTTTT.